This T cell receptor (beta chain) was captured in a study of PD-L1 blockade in urothelial cancer. Overall study: Patients' prior chemotherapy regimens numbered 0 to 3.

The protocol was immunoSEQ multiplex PCR, while the TCRdb copy is restricted to in-frame clones and leaves out a portion. Of 20,000 to 25,000 clones in the sample, about 90% were seen once. Documented time point: peripheral blood 6 weeks after treatment start. The CDR3 sequence is 17 residues long. V was clipped by 0 bases and J by 0 bases, with 12 bases between them. Germline V gene lookup returns CDR1 SGHRS and CDR2 YFSETQ. The input for sequencing was PBMCs, taken around atezolizumab (anti-PD-L1) treatment. This TCR was sampled from a woman in her fifties or sixties with urothelial cancer. V and J are TRBV5-1 and TRBJ2-2; maybe TRBD2 (6 bases). CDR3 protein: CASSLAGTGANTGELFF. DNA for the CDR3: TGCGCCAGCAGCTTGGCGGGGACGGGAGCGAACACCGGGGAGCTGTTTTTT.